The 16 T cell receptor beta chains below were found in one sample sequenced in a study of T cell repertoires in cytomegalovirus infection. A single record per CDR3 protein comes from TCRdb applying MiXCR to the reads. The sample lists some 940,000 distinct CDR3 sequences; less than 35% were seen once. Antigens for these TCRs are unknown. The starting material was cultured CD8+ T cells from PBMCs, obtained from culture after CMV antigen stimulation. The receptor source for this set is a human donor in good health (CMV status not recorded). Some clones in this sample may be carry-over from other donors' samples.

Comments on this clonotype: This clone may be a read error of a much larger clone one base away. V and J are TRBV27 and TRBJ1-4; weak D call: TRBD1 (6 bases). V lost 6 bases, J lost 7 bases, and 9 bases lay in between. Germline CDR1 is MNHEY and CDR2 is SMNVEV (reference sequence). The CDR3 contains 12 residues. This chain's CDR3 is CASSGGPEKLFF. As DNA, the CDR3 is TGTGCCAGCAGCGGGGGGCCTGAAAAACTGTTTTTT. Full variable domain (remainder filled in from reference TRBV27 and TRBJ1-4): EAQVTQNPRYLITVTGKKLTVTCSQNMNHEYMSWYRQDPGLGLRQIYYSMNVEVTDKGDVPEGYKVSRKEKRNFPLILESPSPNQTSLYFCASSGGPEKLFFGSGTQLSVL.

The V call is TRBV12-3 or TRBV12-4, the J call TRBJ2-1; TRBD2 aligns across 8 bases. The V gene end was trimmed by 6 bases and the J gene end by 4 bases; junction bases not matched to a gene: 5. The CDR3 extends over 14 amino acids. CDR3 sequence reads: CASSTSGLYNEQFF. In DNA form, the CDR3 reads TGTGCCAGCAGCACTAGCGGCCTGTACAATGAGCAGTTCTTC.

V usage is TRBV28 and J usage is TRBJ1-6; D is perhaps TRBD1 (6 bases). Germline V CDR1 and CDR2: MDHEN, SYDVKM. This CDR3 spans 14 amino acids. Between the trimmed V and J ends, which lost 6 bases and 8 bases, there was a span of 14 bases. CDR3 protein: CASSGTLVYSPLHF. The CDR3 nucleotides read TGTGCCAGCAGCGGGACACTTGTTTATTCACCCCTCCACTTT.

V and J are TRBV28 and TRBJ2-5; possible D gene TRBD1, 6 bases. The germline gives CDR1 MDHEN, CDR2 SYDVKM. The CDR3 consists of 14 residues. V dropped 6 bases and J dropped 3 bases, with 14 bases sitting between them. CDR3 amino acids: CASRKRTEKETQYF. CDR3 DNA: TGTGCCAGCAGAAAAAGGACAGAGAAAGAGACCCAGTACTTC. Using reference TRBV28 and TRBJ2-5 for the parts outside the CDR3, the full variable domain is DVKVTQSSRYLVKRTGEKVFLECVQDMDHENMFWYRQDPGLGLRLIYFSYDVKMKEKGDIPEGYSVSREKKERFSLILESASTNQTSMYLCASRKRTEKETQYFGPGTRLLVL.

The rearrangement uses TRBV10-3 and TRBJ2-1; perhaps TRBD2 as D (7 bases). The V end lost 6 bases, the J end lost 3 bases, and 15 bases lay between the germline ends. Germline CDR1 reads ENHRY; CDR2 reads SYGVKD. CDR3 size: 15 residues. CDR3 amino acids: CAIRERDTYYNEQFF. Here the CDR3 DNA reads TGTGCCATCAGGGAGCGGGACACCTACTACAATGAGCAGTTCTTC.

This sequence joins TRBV20-1 and TRBJ1-1, with D unresolved. The CDR3 has 14 residues. V lost 4 bases, J lost 0 bases, and 12 bases lay in between. Germline-derived CDR1 and CDR2 are DFQATT and SNEGSKA (reference sequence). The CDR3 DNA reads as TGCAGTGCTATAGGCCGGGCCATGAACACTGAAGCTTTCTTT. It is translated as CSAIGRAMNTEAFF.

This clonotype was observed at least ten times. The V and J genes are TRBV12-5 and TRBJ2-5, with 7 bases matching TRBD1. This CDR3 contains 15 residues. Per germline, CDR1 LGHNT and CDR2 FRNRAP. The V segment lost 2 bases and the J segment 5 bases; nucleotides outside the gene matches: 8. The CDR3 loop reads CASGLWTGSGETQYF. The CDR3 DNA reads TGTGCTAGTGGTTTGTGGACAGGCTCCGGGGAGACCCAGTACTTC.

V gene TRBV6-5 combines with J gene TRBJ2-7, with D perhaps TRBD1 or TRBD2 (5 bases each). CDR1 and CDR2 (germline): MNHEY, SVGAGI. CDR3 size: 14 residues. The ends were cut back, 7 bases at V and 5 bases at J, with 18 bases in the middle. As DNA, the CDR3 is TGTGCCAGCACACCCCCGGGACCCGAAAACGAGCAGTACTTC. As protein: CASTPPGPENEQYF.

This rearrangement joins TRBV20-1 to TRBJ1-6; 7 positions agree with TRBD1. The CDR3 runs to 15 residues. V trimming: 0 bases; J trimming: 8 bases; junction bases outside the gene matches: 7. Germline CDR1 is DFQATT and CDR2 is SNEGSKA (reference sequence). The CDR3 nucleotides read TGCAGTGCTAGAGATCCGGGACAGTCTCATTCACCCCTCCACTTT. Its protein is CSARDPGQSHSPLHF.

The rearrangement joins TRBV12-5 to TRBJ2-7, with 9 bases lining up with TRBD1. Trimming removed 1 base from V and 1 base from J; junction bases left unmatched: 8. Germline-derived CDR1 and CDR2 are LGHNT and FRNRAP. The length of the CDR3 is 17 residues. The CDR3 coding sequence is TGTGCTAGTGGTTTGGCGGGACAGGGTATCCTTTCCTACGAGCAGTACTTC. Protein product: CASGLAGQGILSYEQYF. Together with reference TRBV12-5 and TRBJ2-7, the CDR3 gives the full variable domain: DARVTQTPRHKVTEMGQEVTMRCQPILGHNTVFWYRQTMMQGLELLAYFRNRAPLDDSGMPKDRFSAEMPDATLATLKIQPSEPRDSAVYFCASGLAGQGILSYEQYFGPGTRLTVT.

The chain uses TRBV27 and TRBJ1-2; D is uncertain. Between the trimmed V and J ends, which lost 6 bases and 5 bases, there was a span of 16 bases. The CDR3 loop spans 14 amino acids. Germline CDR1 MNHEY, CDR2 SMNVEV (reference sequence). The CDR3 sequence: CASRKRRETYGYTF. The CDR3 coding sequence is TGTGCCAGCAGAAAACGTCGGGAGACTTATGGCTACACCTTC.

The chain joins TRBV7-9 to TRBJ1-1; 8 bases match TRBD1. This CDR3 contains 15 residues. J gave up 5 bases and V 4 bases, and 9 bases lay outside the gene matches. CDR1 is SEHNR, CDR2 FQNEAQ, per germline (reference sequence). CDR3 bases: TGTGCCAGCAGCTCCCATTTCAGGGGGCTAACTGAAGCTTTCTTT. Translated, it gives CASSSHFRGLTEAFF.

This sequence joins TRBV5-6 and TRBJ2-7; TRBD1 aligns across 9 bases. V was clipped by 4 bases and J by 1 base; unmatched bases: 9. This CDR3 spans 16 amino acids. Germline CDR1 is SGHDT and CDR2 is YYEEEE. The CDR3 protein is CASSPGTGGASYEQYF. The CDR3 DNA reads TGTGCCAGCAGCCCAGGAACAGGGGGCGCGTCCTACGAGCAGTACTTC.

The V gene is TRBV6-2 or TRBV6-3, the J gene TRBJ2-2; 7 bases match TRBD1. Trimming at V came to 7 bases and at J to 7 bases, leaving 12 bases not matched to a gene. Germline CDR1 is MNHEY and CDR2 is SVGEGT. This CDR3 region has 15 residues. The CDR3 bases are TGTGCCAGCAACCTCCGACAGGGACCGGTCGGGGAGCTGTTTTTT. Translated: CASNLRQGPVGELFF.

This clonotype was picked up many times. The rearrangement uses TRBV7-2 and TRBJ1-1; a weak D match, TRBD1 (5 bases). Germline CDR1 SGHTA, CDR2 FQGNSA. The CDR3 totals 13 residues. Trimming removed 1 base at V and 11 bases at J, with 14 bases between. The CDR3 sequence: CASSLGGVGVAFF. The CDR3 DNA reads TGTGCCAGCAGCTTAGGGGGGGTCGGTGTGGCTTTCTTT.

This chain links TRBV7-6 with TRBJ1-6; D gene uncertain. CDR1 and CDR2 (germline): SGHVS, FNYEAQ. This CDR3 has 14 amino acids. V dropped 0 bases and J dropped 5 bases, with 5 bases sitting between them. DNA of the CDR3: TGTGCCAGCAGCTTAGCGTTAGATAATTCACCCCTCCACTTT. Its protein is CASSLALDNSPLHF.